A single T cell receptor beta chain is shown here with its context. This entry comes from a study of T cells in Graves' hyperthyroidism and ophthalmopathy. There were TCR beta CDR3 regions amplified from RNA transcripts. Initially, a first-round RT-PCR of the TCR CDR3 employed the HTBI primer set. TCRdb fed the multiplex PCR reads into MiXCR, producing one record per CDR3 protein. The sample gives about 680,000 distinct CDR3 sequences, 35% of which show up once; roughly 30% is in the top ten. This CDR3 region has 11 residues. V dropped 9 bases and J dropped 7 bases, with 12 bases sitting between them. Germline-derived CDR1 and CDR2 are LNHDA and SQIVND (reference sequence).

This chain connects TRBV19 to TRBJ1-1, with D perhaps matching TRBD1 (5 bases). Input material: blood. This TCR derives from a woman aged 40 to 50 with Graves' hyperthyroidism. As DNA, the CDR3 is TGTGCCAGCATCCAGACAGTTGAAGCTTTCTTT. It translates to CASIQTVEAFF.